The 22 T cell receptor beta chains below come from one sample, sequenced in a study of blood T cell repertoires in COVID-19. Sequencing used immunoSEQ multiplex PCR; TCRdb keeps in-frame clones, though not all of them. The table shows 150,000 to 200,000 clones, with about 88% occurring only once. Sequencing was carried out using peripheral blood. The origin of the receptors is a man aged 35 to 55 with active or convalescent COVID-19.

This clone was seen only once. The gene calls are TRBV7-9 and TRBJ1-5; D is possibly TRBD1 (6 bases). Looked up from germline, CDR1 is SEHNR and CDR2 is FQNEAQ (reference sequence). The CDR3 covers 15 residues. The V end was cut by 3 bases, the J end by 4 bases, with 13 bases between. The CDR3 region has the DNA TGTGCCAGCAGCTTGTCCACAGGGTCAAATCAGCCCCAGCATTTT. Encoded protein: CASSLSTGSNQPQHF.

This clone has a single count. The chain employs TRBV28 and TRBJ1-1; 8 positions agree with TRBD1. Germline V gives CDR1 MDHEN, CDR2 SYDVKM. After removal of 5 bases from V and 6 bases from J, the junction contained 8 bases not matched to a gene. The CDR3 is 14 residues long. The DNA for the CDR3 is TGTGCCAGCAGTCCACAGGGGGACCGCCCTGAAGCTTTCTTT. It translates to CASSPQGDRPEAFF.

This clone appeared a single time. The rearrangement uses TRBV28 and TRBJ2-5, with 8 positions matching TRBD2. The ends lost 6 bases at V and 5 bases at J; junction bases unmatched: 8. The CDR3 totals 14 residues. Germline CDR1 reads MDHEN; CDR2 reads SYDVKM. The chain's CDR3 is CASSPGTSGETQYF. The CDR3 DNA reads TGTGCCAGCAGCCCAGGGACTAGTGGGGAGACCCAGTACTTC.

V is TRBV7-2 and J is TRBJ1-1; no definite D call. V was pared by 6 bases and J by 7 bases, with 18 bases between. Germline V gene sequence: CDR1 SGHTA, CDR2 FQGNSA. The CDR3 loop spans 14 amino acids. The CDR3 sequence is CASSRPRLAGEAFF. In DNA form, the CDR3 reads TGTGCCAGCAGTCGCCCGCGCCTCGCTGGTGAAGCTTTCTTT.

The chain links TRBV19 to TRBJ1-1, with TRBD1 matching over 7 bases. The germline V gene has CDR1 LNHDA and CDR2 SQIVND (reference sequence). After removal of 5 bases from V and 5 bases from J, the junction contained 11 bases not matched to a gene. This CDR3 spans 15 amino acids. In nucleotides, the CDR3 is TGTGCCAGTAGTGGAAACCAGGGGGGAGAGACTGAAGCTTTCTTT. This gives the protein CASSGNQGGETEAFF.

The gene calls are TRBV18 and TRBJ2-7, with TRBD2 matching 7 bases. The CDR3 extends over 13 amino acids. The V segment lost 10 bases and the J segment 5 bases; nucleotides outside the gene matches: 11. The germline V gene encodes CDR1 KGHSH and CDR2 LQKENI. The CDR3 region is CATNPGTTDEQYF. The CDR3 nucleotides are TGTGCCACAAATCCCGGGACTACCGACGAGCAGTACTTC.

This sequence joins TRBV5-1 and TRBJ2-2; 8 positions agree with TRBD1. The V gene's germline CDR1 is SGHRS and CDR2 YFSETQ. This CDR3 region has 19 residues. The J segment lost 4 bases and the V segment lost 4 bases, leaving 18 bases of the junction unmatched. CDR3 residues: CASSPGGRGLGRITGELFF. CDR3 coding DNA: TGCGCCAGCAGCCCCGGAGGCAGGGGGCTAGGGCGTATCACCGGGGAGCTGTTTTTT.

This clone was seen just once. The chain recombines TRBV5-1 with TRBJ2-7; 9 nucleotides align to TRBD2. Germline CDR1 and CDR2: SGHRS and YFSETQ. Trimming at V came to 2 bases and at J to 3 bases, leaving 6 bases not matched to a gene. CDR3 length: 15 amino acids. The CDR3 here is CASSLASGDLYEQYF. The CDR3 nucleotides are TGCGCCAGCAGCTTAGCTAGCGGGGACCTCTACGAGCAGTACTTC.

CDR3 DNA: TGTGCCAGCTCACCCCAGTACCAAGAGACCCAGTACTTC. It is translated as CASSPQYQETQYF. The V call is TRBV18, the J call TRBJ2-5; D gene ambiguous. CDR3 length equals 13 residues. Germline CDR1 KGHSH, CDR2 LQKENI. V lost 3 bases and J 0 bases, leaving 5 bases between the germline ends.

J is TRBJ1-5 and V is TRBV4-1; 9 bases are a match to TRBD1. Looked up from germline, CDR1 is MGHRA and CDR2 is YSYEKL. V shed 3 bases, J shed 4 bases, and the junction held 10 bases outside the gene matches. The CDR3 consists of 17 residues. CDR3 protein: CASSQPGQGGWNQPQHF. For the CDR3, the DNA is TGCGCCAGCAGCCAGCCGGGACAGGGTGGATGGAATCAGCCCCAGCATTTT.

The CDR3 nucleotides are TGTGCCAGCAGTTACGGACAGGGGGAATACGAGCAGTACTTC. Translated: CASSYGQGEYEQYF. The chain carries TRBV6-6 and TRBJ2-7; TRBD1 matches at 10 bases. Trimming removed 2 bases from V and 4 bases from J; junction bases left unmatched: 2. Germline V gives CDR1 MNHNY, CDR2 SVGAGI (reference sequence). The CDR3 has 14 residues.

This clone was recorded only once. The J gene is TRBJ1-3, the V gene TRBV3-1 (or the pseudogene TRBV3-2); tentatively, D is TRBD1 (6 bases). The CDR3 totals 15 residues. Trimming removed 4 bases from V and 2 bases from J, with 12 bases in between. Germline V gene data show CDR1 as LGHDT and CDR2 as YNNKEL (reference sequence). CDR3 residues: CASSPLGGPGNTIYF. The CDR3 DNA sequence: TGTGCCAGCAGCCCCTTGGGGGGGCCTGGAAACACCATATATTTT.

The chain carries TRBV29-1 and TRBJ2-7, with D maybe TRBD2 (6 bases). V lost 4 bases and J lost 3, with 13 bases in between. The V gene's germline CDR1 is SQVTM and CDR2 ANQGSEA. CDR3 length equals 13 residues. The CDR3 DNA reads TGCAGCGTTGGTGGGGGGAAGAGCTACGAGCAGTACTTC. Its protein product is CSVGGGKSYEQYF.

This chain links TRBV7-2 with TRBJ1-4; D remains ambiguous. This CDR3 comprises 16 residues. Trimming left V 6 bases short and J 8 bases short, with 22 bases between. The germline gives CDR1 SGHTA, CDR2 FQGNSA. CDR3 amino acids: CASSERWVGSREKLFF. DNA of the CDR3: TGTGCCAGCAGTGAGCGCTGGGTTGGGTCGCGAGAAAAACTGTTTTTT. Full variable domain (remainder filled in from reference TRBV7-2 and TRBJ1-4): GAGVSQSPSNKVTEKGKDVELRCDPISGHTALYWYRQSLGQGLEFLIYFQGNSAPDKSGLPSDRFSAERTGGSVSTLTIQRTQQEDSAVYLCASSERWVGSREKLFFGSGTQLSVL.

The chain employs TRBV29-1 and TRBJ1-2; tentative D call: TRBD1 (5 bases). V gave up 7 bases and J gave up 2 bases, with 11 bases separating them. This CDR3 region has 12 residues. Germline CDR1 is SQVTM and CDR2 is ANQGSEA. CDR3 in DNA: TGCAGCGCCGTTGACAGAAACTATGGCTACACCTTC. This sequence encodes CSAVDRNYGYTF.

The chain has TRBV2 and TRBJ1-4; 9 bases line up with TRBD1. J gave up 6 bases and V 7 bases, and 9 bases lay outside the gene matches. The CDR3 extends over 15 amino acids. Looked up from germline, CDR1 is SNHLY and CDR2 is FYNNEI. CDR3 DNA: TGTGCCAGCAAGAACGCCCGGGACAGGGATGAAAAACTGTTTTTT. It translates to CASKNARDRDEKLFF.

The rearrangement links TRBV15 to TRBJ1-5, with no clear D. CDR1 and CDR2 (germline): LNHNV, YYDKDF (reference sequence). Trimming shortened V by 3 bases and J by 0 bases, and 15 bases separated the two germline ends. This CDR3 has 17 residues. CDR3 in amino acids: CATSRASGSASNQPQHF. CDR3 sequence (DNA): TGTGCCACCAGCAGGGCCTCGGGGTCGGCTAGCAATCAGCCCCAGCATTTT.

The J gene is TRBJ2-7, the V gene TRBV7-2; D unclear. Germline CDR1 is SGHTA and CDR2 is FQGNSA. The CDR3 length is 11 residues. V was trimmed by 7 bases and J by 4 bases, leaving 8 bases between them. DNA of the CDR3: TGTGCCAGCACCCCCGGGTACGAGCAGTACTTC. Residues: CASTPGYEQYF.

The chain joins TRBV4-2 to TRBJ2-7; TRBD1 agrees at 7 bases. The CDR3 runs 15 residues. With 0 bases clipped from V and 4 bases from J, the junction kept 6 bases outside the gene matches. Per germline, CDR1 LGHNA and CDR2 YNFKEQ. In DNA, the CDR3 is TGTGCCAGCAGCCAAGATCCCGGACAGGTTTACGAGCAGTACTTC. Translating it yields CASSQDPGQVYEQYF.

V usage is TRBV6-5 and J usage is TRBJ2-7; weak D call: TRBD1 (6 bases). V lost 6 bases, J lost 4 bases, and 19 bases lay in between. Per the germline V gene, CDR1 is MNHEY and CDR2 is SVGAGI. This CDR3 comprises 15 residues. The CDR3 region is CASRHTGWSAYEQYF. The CDR3 DNA follows: TGTGCCAGCAGACATACAGGGTGGTCGGCATACGAGCAGTACTTC.

CDR3 sequence: CASSLGLGEVNSPLHF. The CDR3 DNA reads TGCGCCAGCAGCTTGGGCCTTGGTGAGGTTAATTCACCCCTCCACTTT. The rearrangement links TRBV5-1 to TRBJ1-6; no firm D call. This CDR3 contains 16 residues. In germline, CDR1 is SGHRS, CDR2 YFSETQ. The V gene lost 0 bases and the J gene lost 6 bases, with 13 bases spanning the gap.

This rearrangement joins TRBV7-9 to TRBJ2-3; unclear D gene. CDR1 and CDR2 from the germline V gene are SEHNR and FQNEAQ (reference sequence). Trimming left V 4 bases short and J 11 bases short, with 25 bases between. The CDR3 extends over 16 amino acids. The CDR3, as DNA: TGTGCCAGCAGCTCCGATTGGGTTAACGAGGCCCTAGGGCAGTATTTT. It encodes CASSSDWVNEALGQYF.